This is a list of T cell receptor beta chains from one sample in a study of naive and memory T cell subsets. A single record per CDR3 protein comes from TCRdb applying MiXCR to the UMI-ligation and nested PCR reads. The profile shows about 90,000 distinct CDR3 sequences, 7% of them singletons. Sequencing input: central memory CD4+ T cells from blood. The receptors stem from a human donor in good health. CDR3s include the opening cysteine and the closing phenylalanine or tryptophan. A D gene is named only where the DNA matches it firmly. Where a row states a size, it is once, few, many or the class of an expanded clone; other rows omit it.

CDR3nt,CDR3aa,v_gene,j_gene,abundance,d_gene
TGCAGTGCTAGAGATTTAGAGCTGGGACTAGCGGACTACAATGAGCAGTTCTTC,CSARDLELGLADYNEQFF,TRBV20-1,TRBJ2-1,-,TRBD2
TGTGCCAGCAGCCCCCCTAGACGTGGGGGACAGTTATACAATGAGCAGTTCTTC,CASSPPRRGGQLYNEQFF,TRBV3-1,TRBJ2-1,-,TRBD1
TGTGCCAGCACACTTAGCGGGAGGGCCCCCAAAGATACGCAGTATTTT,CASTLSGRAPKDTQYF,TRBV12-3/TRBV12-4,TRBJ2-3,few,TRBD2
TGTGCCAGCGTCGGAAGGGGAGGTGGGGCCAACGTCCTGACTTTC,CASVGRGGGANVLTF,TRBV6-5,TRBJ2-6,many,-
TGTGCCAGCAGCTTAGTGACAGGGGGGTTTGATGGCTACACCTTC,CASSLVTGGFDGYTF,TRBV7-9,TRBJ1-2,many,TRBD1
TGCAGCGTGAGCGATTCAGGGGTGCGAGGCTACACCTTC,CSVSDSGVRGYTF,TRBV29-1,TRBJ1-2,many,-
TGCAGTGCTAGGCCCACAGGAAAGAGCTCCTACGAGCAGTACTTC,CSARPTGKSSYEQYF,TRBV20-1,TRBJ2-7,many,-
TGTGCCACCAGTGATGCCGGGACCGCACTGAGGGAGCAGTACTTC,CATSDAGTALREQYF,TRBV24-1,TRBJ2-7,-,-
TGTGCCAGCAGCCAGGGGACTATTGGTAGCACAGATACGCAGTATTTT,CASSQGTIGSTDTQYF,TRBV7-2,TRBJ2-3,-,-
TGTGCCAGCAGTCCGGGGGGAAGCACAGATACGCAGTATTTT,CASSPGGSTDTQYF,TRBV12-3/TRBV12-4,TRBJ2-3,few,TRBD2
TGCAGTGCTAGGTTGGGGTTCGCCGGGGAGCTGTTTTTT,CSARLGFAGELFF,TRBV20-1,TRBJ2-2,few,-
TGCGCCAGCAGAAAACAGGGGGCGACAGATACGCAGTATTTT,CASRKQGATDTQYF,TRBV5-1,TRBJ2-3,many,TRBD1
TGTGCCAGCAGGCAACTAGGGAGCACAGATACGCAGTATTTT,CASRQLGSTDTQYF,TRBV6-2/TRBV6-3,TRBJ2-3,few,-
TGTGCCACCAGTGATAACTGGATACCGAACACCGGGGAGCTGTTTTTT,CATSDNWIPNTGELFF,TRBV24-1,TRBJ2-2,few,-
TGTGCCAGCAGCTTAGAGGCAGCTTTTTACAATGAGCAGTTCTTC,CASSLEAAFYNEQFF,TRBV13,TRBJ2-1,-,-
TGTGCCAGCAGCCAACGGGGGACCGGAGATACGCAGTATTTT,CASSQRGTGDTQYF,TRBV3-1,TRBJ2-3,-,-